The 11 T cell receptor beta chains presented below share a single source sample, sequenced in a study of T-cell memory formation after mild COVID-19. TCRdb reanalysed the 5' RACE reads using MiXCR and keeps one entry per CDR3 protein. The repertoire holds about 350,000 distinct CDR3 sequences, roughly 13% seen once, with 20% to 25% in the top ten. The sequenced material came from PBMCs or a T cell subset sorted from them (not recorded which). These receptors originate from a man aged 18 to 29 who had mild COVID-19 (a few samples of this study predate the infection). Cell type and time point are not known.

This clonotype has just a few counts. The chain employs TRBV4-3 and TRBJ2-3, with 7 bases that match TRBD2. The CDR3 has 15 amino acids. The V gene end was trimmed by 0 bases and the J gene end by 0 bases; junction bases not matched to a gene: 0. Germline CDR1 and CDR2: LGHNA and YSLEER. The CDR3 DNA is TGCGCCAGCAGCCAAGAGGGGGGGAGCACAGATACGCAGTATTTT. Translation: CASSQEGGSTDTQYF.

This clonotype occurred many times. The V gene is TRBV4-2, the J gene TRBJ2-3, with 15 bases identical to TRBD2. This CDR3 has 19 amino acids. Germline-derived CDR1 and CDR2 are LGHNA and YNFKEQ. V lost 1 base, J lost 2 bases, and 7 bases stayed unmatched. The CDR3 DNA is TGTGCCAGCAGCCAAGCCGGGACTAGCGGGGGGCTTTCCACAGATACGCAGTATTTT. It specifies CASSQAGTSGGLSTDTQYF.

This clonotype was observed a handful of times. V and J are TRBV7-9 and TRBJ1-2; 7 positions agree with TRBD1. The germline gives CDR1 SEHNR, CDR2 FQNEAQ (reference sequence). This CDR3 has 12 amino acids. The V and J ends lost 5 bases and 10 bases, in that order; junction bases with no gene match: 7. The CDR3 DNA is TGTGCCAGCAGCACGTCGACAGGGTTCTACACCTTC. It is translated as CASSTSTGFYTF.

The chain combines TRBV6-2 or TRBV6-3 with TRBJ1-2; no firm D call. V lost 7 bases to trimming and J lost 7 bases, with 13 bases between them. Germline assignment: CDR1 MNHEY and CDR2 SVGEGT. The CDR3 runs to 12 residues. The CDR3 sequence is CASTQEGLGYTF. The CDR3 bases are TGTGCCAGCACCCAAGAGGGCCTTGGCTACACCTTC.

This clonotype appeared many times. The V and J genes are TRBV7-2 and TRBJ2-7; D may be TRBD2 (6 bases). The V end lost 1 base, the J end lost 3 bases, and 10 bases lay between the germline ends. The V gene's germline CDR1 is SGHTA and CDR2 FQGNSA. This CDR3 spans 14 amino acids. CDR3 in DNA: TGTGCCAGCAGCTTAGGGACGGGGGTCTACGAGCAGTACGTC. It specifies CASSLGTGVYEQYV.

The table lists this clonotype with a few counts. The chain recombines TRBV28 with TRBJ2-7, with unresolved D. The CDR3 sequence is 16 residues long. The V gene lost 4 bases and the J gene lost 2 bases, with 18 bases spanning the gap. In germline, CDR1 is MDHEN, CDR2 SYDVKM. The chain's CDR3 is CASSSKPEVIPYEQYV. CDR3 DNA sequence: TGTGCCAGCAGTTCCAAACCAGAAGTCATACCCTACGAGCAGTACGTC.

Worth noting for this clonotype: A much larger clone is a single base away; this may be a read error. The chain combines TRBV5-1 with TRBJ2-1; possible D gene TRBD2, 6 bases. V was trimmed by 0 bases and J by 5 bases, leaving 12 bases between them. Germline CDR1 SGHRS, CDR2 YFSETQ. The CDR3 extends over 15 amino acids. The CDR3 loop reads CASSLVAGWNNEQFF. CDR3 bases: TGCGCCAGCAGCTTGGTGGCGGGGTGGAACAATGAGCAGTTCTTC.

The genes are TRBV15 and TRBJ2-3, with no clear D. Trimming shortened V by 0 bases and J by 2 bases, and 6 bases separated the two germline ends. The CDR3 sequence is 14 residues long. Looked up from germline, CDR1 is LNHNV and CDR2 is YYDKDF (reference sequence). CDR3 region: CATSRDTLTDTQYF. For the CDR3, the DNA is TGTGCCACCAGCAGAGATACTCTCACAGATACGCAGTATTTT.

This clonotype was seen more than once but under ten times. The V gene is TRBV28, the J gene TRBJ1-4; D is uncertain. V lost 6 bases to trimming and J lost 4 bases, with 6 bases between them. Germline loops: CDR1 MDHEN, CDR2 SYDVKM. The CDR3 sequence is 12 residues long. CDR3 sequence (DNA): TGTGCCAGCAGGACCTTTAATGAAAAACTGTTTTTT. Its translation is CASRTFNEKLFF.

This clonotype has more than one count but fewer than ten. The chain is built from TRBV29-1 and TRBJ1-1, with 9 positions matching TRBD1. Germline values: CDR1 SQVTM, CDR2 ANQGSEA. J was trimmed by 4 bases and V by 6 bases; bases with no gene match: 12. This CDR3 comprises 15 residues. CDR3 amino acids: CSVRTPETGGTEAFF. Here the CDR3 DNA reads TGCAGCGTGCGAACCCCGGAGACAGGGGGCACTGAAGCTTTCTTT. The full variable domain, its missing parts supplied by reference TRBV29-1 and TRBJ1-1, is SAVISQKPSRDICQRGTSLTIQCQVDSQVTMMFWYRQQPGQSLTLIATANQGSEATYESGFVIDKFPISRPNLTFSTLTVSNMSPEDSSIYLCSVRTPETGGTEAFFGQGTRLTVV.

The chain combines TRBV5-1 with TRBJ2-3, with 10 bases identical to TRBD1. The CDR3 contains 14 residues. Germline trimming cut 2 bases from V and 5 bases from J; bases unmatched to any gene: 2. Germline values: CDR1 SGHRS, CDR2 YFSETQ. The CDR3: CASSFGTGEDTQYF. CDR3 coding DNA: TGCGCCAGCAGCTTCGGGACAGGGGAAGATACGCAGTATTTT.